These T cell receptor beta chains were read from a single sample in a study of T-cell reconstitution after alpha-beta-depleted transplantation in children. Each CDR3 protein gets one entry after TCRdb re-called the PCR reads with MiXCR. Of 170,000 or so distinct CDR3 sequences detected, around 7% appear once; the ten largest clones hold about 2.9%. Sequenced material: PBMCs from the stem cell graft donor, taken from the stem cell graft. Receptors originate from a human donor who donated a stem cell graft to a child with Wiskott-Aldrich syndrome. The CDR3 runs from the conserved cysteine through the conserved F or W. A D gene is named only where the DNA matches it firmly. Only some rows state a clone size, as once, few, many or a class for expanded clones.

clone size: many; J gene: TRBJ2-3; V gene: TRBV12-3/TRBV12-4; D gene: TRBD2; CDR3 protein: CASTIAGSGTDTQYF; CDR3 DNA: TGTGCCAGCACCATAGCGGGATCCGGCACAGATACGCAGTATTTT
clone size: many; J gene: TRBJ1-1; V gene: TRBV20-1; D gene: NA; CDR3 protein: CSALVDNTEAFF; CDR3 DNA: TGCAGTGCTCTCGTGGATAACACTGAAGCTTTCTTT
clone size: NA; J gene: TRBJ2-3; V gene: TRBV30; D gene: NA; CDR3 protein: CAWRTDLQGRTDTQYF; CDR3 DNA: TGTGCCTGGAGGACCGATTTACAGGGTAGAACAGATACGCAGTATTTT
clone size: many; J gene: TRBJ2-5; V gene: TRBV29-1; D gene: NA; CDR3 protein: CSVGRGTHQETQYF; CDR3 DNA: TGCAGCGTGGGCCGGGGGACACACCAAGAGACCCAGTACTTC
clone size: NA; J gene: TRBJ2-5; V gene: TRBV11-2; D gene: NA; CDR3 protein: CASSFGEEETQYF; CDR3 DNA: TGTGCCAGCAGCTTCGGGGAGGAAGAGACCCAGTACTTC
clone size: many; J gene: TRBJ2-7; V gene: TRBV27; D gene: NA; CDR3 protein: CASSLRSRRNSSYEQYF; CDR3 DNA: TGTGCCAGCAGTTTACGCTCGAGGCGGAACAGCTCCTACGAGCAGTACTTC
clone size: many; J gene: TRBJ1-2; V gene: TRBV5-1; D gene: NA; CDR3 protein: CASSLTVSADYGYTF; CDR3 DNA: TGCGCCAGCAGCTTGACCGTAAGCGCAGACTATGGCTACACCTTC
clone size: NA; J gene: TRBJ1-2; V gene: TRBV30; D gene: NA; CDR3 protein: CAWSVLQGLANYGYTF; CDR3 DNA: TGTGCCTGGAGTGTTCTGCAGGGATTAGCTAACTATGGCTACACCTTC
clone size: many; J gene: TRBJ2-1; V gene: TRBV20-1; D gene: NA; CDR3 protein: CSANGQLSSNEQFF; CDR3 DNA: TGCAGTGCTAACGGACAGCTCTCAAGCAATGAGCAGTTCTTC
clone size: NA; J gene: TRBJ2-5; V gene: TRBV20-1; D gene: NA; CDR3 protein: CSARDIGYQETQYF; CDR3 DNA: TGCAGTGCTAGAGATATCGGATACCAAGAGACCCAGTACTTC